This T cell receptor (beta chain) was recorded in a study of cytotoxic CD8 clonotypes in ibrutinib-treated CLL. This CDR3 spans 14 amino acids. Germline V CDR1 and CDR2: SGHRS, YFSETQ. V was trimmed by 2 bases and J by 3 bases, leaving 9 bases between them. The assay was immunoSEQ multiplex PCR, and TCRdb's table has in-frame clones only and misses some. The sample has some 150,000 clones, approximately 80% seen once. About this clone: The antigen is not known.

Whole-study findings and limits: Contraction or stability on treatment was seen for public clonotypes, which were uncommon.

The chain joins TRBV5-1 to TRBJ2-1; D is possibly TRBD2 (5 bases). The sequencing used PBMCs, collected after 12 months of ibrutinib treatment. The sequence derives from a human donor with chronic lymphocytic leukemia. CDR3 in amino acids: CASSFDYLYNEQFF. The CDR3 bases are TGCGCCAGCAGCTTTGACTATCTCTACAATGAGCAGTTCTTC.